The rows below give T cell receptor beta chains drawn from one sample of a study of blood T cell repertoires in COVID-19. Only in-frame clones appear in the TCRdb table, and some are missing; sequencing was by immunoSEQ multiplex PCR. This table holds 330,000 or so clones, approximately 89% found once. The specimen sequenced was peripheral blood. The receptors stem from a woman aged 55-69 years with COVID-19, enrolled during active disease. The CDR3 runs from the conserved cysteine through the conserved F or W. Each record gives: V gene, clone size, J gene, D gene, CDR3 DNA, CDR3 protein. D genes are given only for firm matches. Rows may omit the clone size; those that give it use once, few, many or a size class.

TRBV11-2,.,TRBJ2-7,TRBD1,TGTGCCAGCAGCTCACGGGACAGGGTTGACGAGCAGTACTTC,CASSSRDRVDEQYF
TRBV7-9,.,TRBJ2-3,.,TGTGCCAGCAGCCCTAGCTTAGGGAACACAGATACGCAGTATTTT,CASSPSLGNTDTQYF
TRBV9,.,TRBJ2-3,.,TGTGCCAGCAGCGTAGCCAGCGGACAGAGCACAGATACGCAGTATTTT,CASSVASGQSTDTQYF
TRBV19,.,TRBJ2-7,TRBD2,TGTGCCAGTAGTGCCCAACTAGCGGGGCCCTACGAGCAGTACTTC,CASSAQLAGPYEQYF
TRBV28,.,TRBJ1-5,.,TGTGCCAGCAGTCACCTTACAGGGTATCAGCCCCAGCATTTT,CASSHLTGYQPQHF
TRBV19,.,TRBJ1-1,.,TGTGCCAGTAGTATCCCCGGGACATTACCGATGAACACTGAAGCTTTCTTT,CASSIPGTLPMNTEAFF
TRBV7-8,.,TRBJ2-4,.,TGTGCCAGCAGCTTGGTTACGGTGGGACATTTGTACTTC,CASSLVTVGHLYF
TRBV5-4,once,TRBJ1-6,TRBD1,TGTGCCAGCACCTCCGACAGGGTTGATAATTCACCCCTCCACTTT,CASTSDRVDNSPLHF
TRBV5-1,.,TRBJ2-3,TRBD1,TGCGCCAGCAGCTTGGCCCCGGGACAGGGGGCAGATACGCAGTATTTT,CASSLAPGQGADTQYF
TRBV12-3/TRBV12-4,few,TRBJ1-1,.,TGTGCCAGCAGCCTTCGGGTGGGCACTGAAGCTTTCTTT,CASSLRVGTEAFF
TRBV28,once,TRBJ1-6,.,TGTGCCAGCAGGTCCAACAGCCCTAATTCACCCCTCCACTTT,CASRSNSPNSPLHF
TRBV5-1,.,TRBJ1-1,.,TGCGCCAGCAGCTTGGTACAGGGTTCGAGCACTGAAGCTTTCTTT,CASSLVQGSSTEAFF
TRBV5-6,once,TRBJ2-1,.,TGTGCCAGCAGCTTGGTACAGGACTCCTACAATGAGCAGTTCTTC,CASSLVQDSYNEQFF
TRBV7-2,.,TRBJ2-1,TRBD1,TGTGCCAGCAGCTTACGAACAGGGGGCCCATATGAGCAGTTCTTC,CASSLRTGGPYEQFF
TRBV23-1,.,TRBJ1-1,.,TGCGCCAGCAGTCAATCGCCGACCAGGTGCGCTGAAGCTTTCTTT,CASSQSPTRCAEAFF
TRBV28,.,TRBJ1-1,.,TGTGCCAGCAGCCGGGTGTTTGGGGGGGCTGAAGCTTTCTTT,CASSRVFGGAEAFF
TRBV19,.,TRBJ2-1,.,TGTGCCACCTTGTCGGGGTCAGGTGAGCAGTTCTTC,CATLSGSGEQFF
TRBV13,.,TRBJ1-5,.,TGTGCCAGCAGCCGGAGAAATAGCAATCAGCCCCAGCATTTT,CASSRRNSNQPQHF
TRBV4-2,.,TRBJ2-3,.,TGTGCCAGCAGCCAATATATACGGGACACCGTCACAGATACGCAGTATTTT,CASSQYIRDTVTDTQYF
TRBV10-1,.,TRBJ1-1,.,TGCGCCAGCAGTAGACAGACGAACACTGAAGCTTTCTTT,CASSRQTNTEAFF
TRBV28,.,TRBJ1-4,TRBD1,TGTGCCAGCAGGGGCCGGGACAGGGGGCGAAAACTGTTTTTT,CASRGRDRGRKLFF
TRBV20-1,.,TRBJ1-1,.,TGCAGTGCTAGTCTCCGACAGGAAGTCATTCGGACTGAAGCTTTCTTT,CSASLRQEVIRTEAFF
TRBV2,.,TRBJ1-3,.,TGTGCCAGCAGTGGGGGGGTACTGCTCTCTGGAAACACCATATATTTT,CASSGGVLLSGNTIYF
TRBV5-1,once,TRBJ2-3,TRBD2,TGCGCCAGCGGGACTAGCGTCTCAGATACGCAGTATTTT,CASGTSVSDTQYF
TRBV28,.,TRBJ1-3,.,TGTGCCAGCAGTTTACCGTATGGGGCGGACACCATATATTTT,CASSLPYGADTIYF
TRBV5-1,.,TRBJ1-1,.,TGCGCCAGCAGCTTGTCCACAGGTAAAGCTTTCTTT,CASSLSTGKAFF
TRBV7-3,.,TRBJ2-3,TRBD2,TGTGCCAGCAGCTACCTAGCGGGGGGCACAGATACGCAGTATTTT,CASSYLAGGTDTQYF
TRBV19,.,TRBJ1-5,TRBD1,TGTGCCAGTACCACACCCTGGGACAGAGAGCCAGGTCAGCCCCAGCATTTT,CASTTPWDREPGQPQHF
TRBV6-5,.,TRBJ1-2,.,TGTGCCAGCAGTTCCCAACCGGACAGTCGTGGCTACACCTTC,CASSSQPDSRGYTF
TRBV10-2,.,TRBJ1-1,.,TGCGCCAGCAGGTCCCAGGGCGGGAACACTGAAGCTTTCTTT,CASRSQGGNTEAFF
TRBV4-1,.,TRBJ2-1,TRBD1,TGCGCCAGCAGCCAAGAACAGGGGATCCGCGATGAGCAGTTCTTC,CASSQEQGIRDEQFF
TRBV14,.,TRBJ2-3,TRBD1,TGTGCCAGCAGCCCGACAGGGCCAGATACGCAGTATTTT,CASSPTGPDTQYF
TRBV18,.,TRBJ1-6,TRBD1,TGTGCCAGCTCACCCGATACAGGGGCTGAAAATTCACCCCTCCACTTT,CASSPDTGAENSPLHF
TRBV3-1/TRBV3-2,.,TRBJ1-1,TRBD1,TGTGCCAGCAGCCCGGTCGACAGGGGAGACGTGAACACTGAAGCTTTCTTT,CASSPVDRGDVNTEAFF
TRBV7-8,few,TRBJ2-5,TRBD2,TGTGCCAGCAGCTGGCGGGGGGCGAAATGGGAGACCCAGTACTTC,CASSWRGAKWETQYF
TRBV5-5,once,TRBJ1-3,.,TGTGCCAGCAGCTCGGTACCCGGAAACACCATATATTTT,CASSSVPGNTIYF
TRBV5-1,.,TRBJ1-4,.,TGCGCCAGCAGCTTGTCAGGGGCACCCAATGAAAAACTGTTTTTT,CASSLSGAPNEKLFF
TRBV6-5,once,TRBJ1-5,.,TGTGCCAGCAGGGGGAGGGCAAGTCAGCCCCAGCATTTT,CASRGRASQPQHF
TRBV19,.,TRBJ1-2,.,TGTGCCAGTAGTATCAAAGGGAGCGGCTACACCTTC,CASSIKGSGYTF
TRBV15,.,TRBJ1-1,TRBD1,TGTGCCACCAGAAGACAGGGGAACACTGAAGCTTTCTTT,CATRRQGNTEAFF
TRBV5-6,.,TRBJ1-2,TRBD1,TGTGCCAGCAGCTTGGTGTCCGGGACAGGGGGTTTCGGCTACACCTTC,CASSLVSGTGGFGYTF
TRBV28,once,TRBJ1-1,.,TGTGCCAGCACGTGGGGGGGCAGAAACACTGAAGCTTTCTTT,CASTWGGRNTEAFF
TRBV2,once,TRBJ1-1,.,TGTGCCAGCTCGTACACTGAAGCTTTCTTT,CASSYTEAFF
TRBV7-9,once,TRBJ1-6,.,TGTGCCAGCAGGATGACAGTAGGGGTTTCACCCCTCCACTTT,CASRMTVGVSPLHF
TRBV3-1/TRBV3-2,.,TRBJ1-5,TRBD1,TGTGCCAGCAGCCAAACAGGGGGCCTTCAGCCCCAGCATTTT,CASSQTGGLQPQHF
TRBV10-3,.,TRBJ1-2,TRBD1,TGTGCCATCAGTGAGTCGAACAGGGGAGACTATGGCTACACCTTC,CAISESNRGDYGYTF
TRBV7-9,.,TRBJ1-2,.,TGTGCCAGCAGCTCCGGGATCAGCTACACCTTC,CASSSGISYTF
TRBV10-3,.,TRBJ1-1,TRBD1,TGTGCCATCTCGGCACCAGACAGGGAAGAAAGCACTGAAGCTTTCTTT,CAISAPDREESTEAFF
TRBV27,.,TRBJ2-5,.,TGTGCCAGCAGTCCCCACCAGGGCCCGGCAAGTATAGAGACCCAGTACTTC,CASSPHQGPASIETQYF
TRBV14,.,TRBJ1-2,.,TGTGCCAGCAGCCAAACAGCCTTTAGAGGCTACACCTTC,CASSQTAFRGYTF
TRBV5-5,.,TRBJ2-7,.,TGTGCCAGCAGCTTGGTTACACGACAGGCGAGTAGGTACGAGCAGTACTTC,CASSLVTRQASRYEQYF
TRBV11-2,.,TRBJ1-1,TRBD1,TGTGCCAGCAGCTTAGACGTCAGGGACAGAGGATACACTGAAGCTTTCTTT,CASSLDVRDRGYTEAFF
TRBV15,.,TRBJ2-7,TRBD1,TGTGCCACCAGCAGAGAGGTGACAGGGAATTGGGAGCAGTACTTC,CATSREVTGNWEQYF
TRBV3-1/TRBV3-2,.,TRBJ1-6,TRBD1,TGTGCCAGCAGCCTGCGTGGACAGGGCGAGAATTCACCCCTCCACTTT,CASSLRGQGENSPLHF
TRBV7-2,.,TRBJ2-7,.,TGTGCCAGCAGCAACCCGCCTAACTCCTACGAGCAGTACTTC,CASSNPPNSYEQYF
TRBV18,.,TRBJ2-2,.,TGTGCCAGCTCACCACCCGGGGAAATCACCGGGGAGCTGTTTTTT,CASSPPGEITGELFF
TRBV15,.,TRBJ2-3,TRBD2,TGTGCCACCAGCAGAGATGAGGGACTAGCGGGGCTTTATACGCAGTATTTT,CATSRDEGLAGLYTQYF
TRBV12-3/TRBV12-4,.,TRBJ2-7,.,TGTGCCAGCAGTTTAGTAAAGACTTCACCGTACTTC,CASSLVKTSPYF
TRBV7-3,once,TRBJ1-1,.,TGTGCCAGCAGCCGCACGGGGGGAACTGAAGCTTTCTTT,CASSRTGGTEAFF
TRBV5-1,.,TRBJ1-4,TRBD1,TGCGCCAGCAGCTCCTCCAGGGGGCGCGGTGAAAAACTGTTTTTT,CASSSSRGRGEKLFF